This T cell receptor (beta chain) was found in a study of control samples from healthy donors and cancer patients. V lost 1 base to trimming and J lost 9 bases; unmatched junction nucleotides: 8. This CDR3 spans 14 amino acids. CDR1 and CDR2 from the germline V gene are SGHAT and FQNNGV. This table comes from immunoSEQ multiplex PCR, and its TCRdb copy is limited to in-frame clones, with some not included. Among about 49,000 clones listed, 80% to 90% were seen once. The clonotype originates from a woman aged 50 to 65 with lung cancer. Sequencing input: PBMCs. The chain has TRBV11-2 and TRBJ1-1, with 7 bases aligning to TRBD1. The CDR3 DNA sequence: TGTGCCAGCAGCTTAGCGGGGACAGATCGAAAAGCTTTCTTT. The encoded protein is CASSLAGTDRKAFF.